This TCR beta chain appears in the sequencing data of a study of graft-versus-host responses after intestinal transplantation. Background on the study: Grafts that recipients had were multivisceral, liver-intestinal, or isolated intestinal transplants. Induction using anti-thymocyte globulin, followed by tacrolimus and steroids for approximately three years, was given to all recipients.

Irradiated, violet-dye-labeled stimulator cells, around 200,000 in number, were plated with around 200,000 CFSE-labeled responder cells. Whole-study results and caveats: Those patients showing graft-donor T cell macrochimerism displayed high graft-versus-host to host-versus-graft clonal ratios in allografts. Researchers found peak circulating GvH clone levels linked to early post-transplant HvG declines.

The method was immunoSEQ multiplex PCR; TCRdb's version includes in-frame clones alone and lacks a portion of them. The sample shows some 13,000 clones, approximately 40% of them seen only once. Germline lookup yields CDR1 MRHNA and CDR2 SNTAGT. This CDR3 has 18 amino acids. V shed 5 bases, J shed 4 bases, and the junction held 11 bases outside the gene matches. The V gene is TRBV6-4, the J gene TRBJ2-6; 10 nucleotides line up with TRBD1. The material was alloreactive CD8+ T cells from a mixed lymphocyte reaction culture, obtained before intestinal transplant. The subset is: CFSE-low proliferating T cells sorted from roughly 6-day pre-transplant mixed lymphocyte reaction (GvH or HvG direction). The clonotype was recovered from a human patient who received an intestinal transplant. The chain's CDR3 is CASSSSDRGLSGANVLTF. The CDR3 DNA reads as TGTGCCAGCAGTTCGTCGGACAGGGGGTTATCGGGGGCCAACGTCCTGACTTTC.